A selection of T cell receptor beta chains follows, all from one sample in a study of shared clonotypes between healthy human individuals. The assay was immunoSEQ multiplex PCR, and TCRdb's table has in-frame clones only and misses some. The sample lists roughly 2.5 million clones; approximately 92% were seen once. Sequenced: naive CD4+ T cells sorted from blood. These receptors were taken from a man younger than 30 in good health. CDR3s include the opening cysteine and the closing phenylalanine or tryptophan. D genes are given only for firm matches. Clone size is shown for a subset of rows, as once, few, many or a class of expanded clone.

TGTGCCAGCAGTCCGGGACAGGGGCAGTACGAGCAGTACTTC	CASSPGQGQYEQYF	NA	TRBV2	TRBD1	TRBJ2-7
TGTGCCAGCAGCAAAGGACAGTCCGATGAGCAGTTCTTC	CASSKGQSDEQFF	NA	TRBV5-6	NA	TRBJ2-1
TGTGCCAGCAGCAGTAACTACGAGCAGTACTTC	CASSSNYEQYF	NA	TRBV2	NA	TRBJ2-7
TGTGCCAGCAGACCCCCTATGGGGTACACGACAGATACGCAGTATTTT	CASRPPMGYTTDTQYF	NA	TRBV28	NA	TRBJ2-3
TGTGCCAGCAGCCTGGGGACAGGGGATGGCTACACCTTC	CASSLGTGDGYTF	NA	TRBV7-2	TRBD1	TRBJ1-2
TGTGCCAGCAGCGTAGGGGCAGGGAGGAACGAGCAGTACTTC	CASSVGAGRNEQYF	NA	TRBV9	NA	TRBJ2-7
TGTGCCCAATCAAGGAGGGCTAACACCGGGGAGCTGTTTTTT	CAQSRRANTGELFF	NA	TRBV2	NA	TRBJ2-2
TGCGCCAGCAGCTTGGGTGTTAGCGGATCCACAGATACGCAGTATTTT	CASSLGVSGSTDTQYF	NA	TRBV5-1	NA	TRBJ2-3
TGTGCCAGTAGTATCCTAGGGACAGGGTACTATGGCTACACCTTC	CASSILGTGYYGYTF	NA	TRBV19	TRBD1	TRBJ1-2
TGTGCCAGTAGTTCACAGGGGGGGATCACTGAAGCTTTCTTT	CASSSQGGITEAFF	NA	TRBV19	TRBD1	TRBJ1-1
TGTGCCAGCAGCTTAATGGGGACAGCTAATCAGCCCCAGCATTTT	CASSLMGTANQPQHF	NA	TRBV11-2	TRBD1	TRBJ1-5
TGTGCCAGCAGCTTGCCACTCAAACAGGGGGAGGGCACTGAAGCTTTCTTT	CASSLPLKQGEGTEAFF	NA	TRBV5-4	TRBD1	TRBJ1-1
TGCGCCAGCAGCCAAGAGTCGGGGGCAGGTCATAATTCACCCCTCCACTTT	CASSQESGAGHNSPLHF	NA	TRBV4-3	NA	TRBJ1-6
TGTGCCTGGGGGGGACTAGCGGGCTTCAATGAGCAGTTCTTC	CAWGGLAGFNEQFF	NA	TRBV30	TRBD2	TRBJ2-1
TGTGCCAGCACCCTTGCGGGAGGGCAAGGAGATACGCAGTATTTT	CASTLAGGQGDTQYF	NA	TRBV2	TRBD2	TRBJ2-3
TGTGCCAGCAGCTTAGCGGGCAGGGTGAGCGGGGAGCTGTTTTTT	CASSLAGRVSGELFF	NA	TRBV7-9	NA	TRBJ2-2
TGTGCCAGCAGCGGGACTAGCGGGAGGGCCGACTTC	CASSGTSGRADF	NA	TRBV5-4	TRBD2	TRBJ2-4
TGTGCCAGCAGTTTTTTGGGACAGGGAGTCTACGAGCAGTACTTC	CASSFLGQGVYEQYF	NA	TRBV5-6	TRBD1	TRBJ2-7
TGTGCCAGCAGGTTCGACAGGTCTGCTGGGGCCAACGTCCTGACTTTC	CASRFDRSAGANVLTF	once	TRBV5-6	NA	TRBJ2-6
TGTGCCAGCAGGCGACTTAGCGAAGGGGGGGAGCTGTTTTTT	CASRRLSEGGELFF	NA	TRBV2	NA	TRBJ2-2
TGTGCCAGCAGTGAAATGGCCGCTGCCTATGGCTACACCTTC	CASSEMAAAYGYTF	NA	TRBV6-1	NA	TRBJ1-2
TGTGCTAGCAGCACACAGGGGGGACGGAGCACAGATACGCAGTATTTT	CASSTQGGRSTDTQYF	NA	TRBV7-7	TRBD1	TRBJ2-3
TGTGCCAGTAGTCAAGAGGCAACTAATGAAAAACTGTTTTTT	CASSQEATNEKLFF	NA	TRBV19	NA	TRBJ1-4
TGTGCCAGCAGTTACGAGGGGGGTGGCTACACCTTC	CASSYEGGGYTF	NA	TRBV6-5	NA	TRBJ1-2
TGTGCCAGCAGCCCCTTCGCTAGCAATCAGCCCCAGCATTTT	CASSPFASNQPQHF	NA	TRBV7-2	NA	TRBJ1-5
TGTGCCAGCAGTTTCAGGGATCTCCTTTCCAACGAGCAGTACTTC	CASSFRDLLSNEQYF	NA	TRBV28	NA	TRBJ2-7
TGTGCCAGCAGCGGGGCCGGAAATGAGCAGTTCTTC	CASSGAGNEQFF	NA	TRBV7-2	NA	TRBJ2-1
TGTGCCAGCAGCCCCGGGACGGAATCTTACGAGCAGTACTTC	CASSPGTESYEQYF	once	TRBV5-4	NA	TRBJ2-7
TGTGCCAGCAGCCGACAGGGGTACGAGCAGTACTTC	CASSRQGYEQYF	NA	TRBV11-1	TRBD1	TRBJ2-7
TGTGCTAGTGGCAAGGACAGGGAGGGAAACTATGGCTACACCTTC	CASGKDREGNYGYTF	NA	TRBV12-5	TRBD1	TRBJ1-2
TGTGCCAGCAGCAAAGCGCAGGGGGGAGGTGAAAAACTGTTTTTT	CASSKAQGGGEKLFF	NA	TRBV5-6	TRBD1	TRBJ1-4
TGTGCCAGCAGTGTCTGGGCGTACGAGCAGTACTTC	CASSVWAYEQYF	NA	TRBV6-1	NA	TRBJ2-7
TGTGCCTGGAGTGTACGGGTACAGTATAATTCACCCCTCCACTTT	CAWSVRVQYNSPLHF	once	TRBV30	NA	TRBJ1-6
TGTGCCAGCTCACCACCGAGCGGGCGGGCCTACAATGAGCAGTTCTTC	CASSPPSGRAYNEQFF	NA	TRBV18	NA	TRBJ2-1
TGTGCCAGCAGCTTAGGTCAGAGTGATCAAGAGACCCAGTACTTC	CASSLGQSDQETQYF	NA	TRBV11-3	NA	TRBJ2-5
TGTGCCAGCAGCCCCAGGGTTTCGGTGCTCACCGGGGAGCTGTTTTTT	CASSPRVSVLTGELFF	NA	TRBV7-6	NA	TRBJ2-2
TGTGCCAGCCAGGAGGGGGCGAACACCGGGGAGCTGTTTTTT	CASQEGANTGELFF	NA	TRBV9	NA	TRBJ2-2
TGTGCCTGGAATAAAACTAGCGGGACCAATGAGCAGTTCTTC	CAWNKTSGTNEQFF	NA	TRBV30	TRBD2	TRBJ2-1
TGCGCCAGCAGTGAAGCCAGCGGAGGCTCCTACAATGAGCAGTTCTTC	CASSEASGGSYNEQFF	NA	TRBV10-1	NA	TRBJ2-1
TGTGCCAGCAGTGAATGGCTAGCGGGGGTAACAGATACGCAGTATTTT	CASSEWLAGVTDTQYF	NA	TRBV25-1	TRBD2	TRBJ2-3
TGTGCCACCAGCAGAGATCCGCGGGAGACCCAGTACTTC	CATSRDPRETQYF	NA	TRBV15	NA	TRBJ2-5
TGTGCCAGCTCCACCGGGCAGGCGGAGACCCAGTACTTC	CASSTGQAETQYF	NA	TRBV7-2	NA	TRBJ2-5
TGTGCCAGCAGATTAGGACAGGGGTATTCACCCCTCCACTTT	CASRLGQGYSPLHF	NA	TRBV6-6	TRBD1	TRBJ1-6
TGTGCCAGTAGCCAACCCCCGGGATCTGGAAACACCATATATTTT	CASSQPPGSGNTIYF	NA	TRBV19	NA	TRBJ1-3